Listed here is a single TCR beta chain. No antigen is known for it. Sequencing used immunoSEQ multiplex PCR; TCRdb keeps in-frame clones, though not all of them. The repertoire holds 25,000 to 35,000 clones, with 60% to 85% as singletons. This specimen comes from a study of CD4 T cells in relation to SARS-CoV-2 and coronaviruses. CD4+ T cells from unexposed donors were obtained before the COVID-19 pandemic (2011-2018). The cells were cultured for 10 days before CD4+ T cells were isolated. The germline V gene encodes CDR1 KGHSH and CDR2 LQKENI. Trimming shortened V by 3 bases and J by 0 bases, and 15 bases separated the two germline ends. This CDR3 region has 18 residues.

This TCR was sampled from a human donor in good health. The material sequenced was CD4+ T cells from PBMCs, cultured in vitro. The chain joins TRBV18 to TRBJ1-6, with a possible D match to TRBD1 (5 bases). In DNA, the CDR3 is TGTGCCAGCTCACCCTTCGGACACCAGAGCTCCTATAATTCACCCCTCCACTTT. It codes for CASSPFGHQSSYNSPLHF.